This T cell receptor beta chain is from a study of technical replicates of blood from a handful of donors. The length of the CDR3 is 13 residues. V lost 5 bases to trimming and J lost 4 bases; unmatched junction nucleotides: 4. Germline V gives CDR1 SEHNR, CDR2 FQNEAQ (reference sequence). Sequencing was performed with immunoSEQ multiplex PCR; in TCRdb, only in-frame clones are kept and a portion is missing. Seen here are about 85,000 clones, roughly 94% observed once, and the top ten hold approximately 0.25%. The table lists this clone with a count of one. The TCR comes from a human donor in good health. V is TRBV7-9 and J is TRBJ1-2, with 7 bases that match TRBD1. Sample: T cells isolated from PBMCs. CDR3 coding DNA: TGTGCCAGCAGCGAGACAGGGACCTATGGCTACACCTTC. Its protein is CASSETGTYGYTF.